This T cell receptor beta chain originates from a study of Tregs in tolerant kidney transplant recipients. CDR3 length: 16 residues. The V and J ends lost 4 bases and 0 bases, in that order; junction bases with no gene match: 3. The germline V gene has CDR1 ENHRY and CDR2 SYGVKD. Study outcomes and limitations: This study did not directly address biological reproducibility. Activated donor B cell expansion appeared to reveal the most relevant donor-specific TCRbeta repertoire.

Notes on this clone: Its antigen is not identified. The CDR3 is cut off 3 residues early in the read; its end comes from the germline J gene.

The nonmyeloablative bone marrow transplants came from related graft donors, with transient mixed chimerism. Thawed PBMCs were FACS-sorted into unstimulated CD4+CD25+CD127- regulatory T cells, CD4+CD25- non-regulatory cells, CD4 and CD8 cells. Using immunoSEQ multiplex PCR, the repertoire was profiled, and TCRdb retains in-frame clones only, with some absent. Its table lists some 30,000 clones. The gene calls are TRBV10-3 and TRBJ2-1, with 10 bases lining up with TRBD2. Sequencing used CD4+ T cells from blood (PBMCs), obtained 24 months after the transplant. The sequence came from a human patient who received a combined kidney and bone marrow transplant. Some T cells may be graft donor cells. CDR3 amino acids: CAISGSSGSSYNEQFF. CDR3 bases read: TGTGCCATCAGTGGTTCTAGCGGGAGCTCCTACAATGAG.